These 25 T cell receptor beta chains came from one sample sequenced in a study of T cell responses to AZD1222 COVID-19 vaccine. The data were produced by immunoSEQ multiplex PCR, yet TCRdb's version contains in-frame clones alone and is incomplete. The sample lists around 80,000 clones; 70% to 90% were seen once. The sample consisted of peripheral blood, taken 28 days after the second AZD1222 dose. The receptors were gathered from an adult who received the AZD1222 COVID-19 vaccine.

The chain recombines TRBV4-1 with TRBJ1-4; tentatively, D is TRBD1 (5 bases). CDR1 and CDR2 (germline): MGHRA, YSYEKL. The CDR3 runs 15 residues. The V end was cut by 1 base, the J end by 8 bases, with 14 bases between. For the CDR3, the DNA is TGCGCCAGCAGCCAAGTGTGGGGGGATTTAGAAAAACTGTTTTTT. Translation gives CASSQVWGDLEKLFF.

The chain carries TRBV2 and TRBJ1-1; D is unclear. CDR3 length: 16 residues. V lost 6 bases to trimming and J lost 1 base, with 18 bases between them. From germline, CDR1 is SNHLY and CDR2 FYNNEI. For the CDR3, the DNA is TGTGCCAGCAGCCGCCAGGCAGGCCCCCAGAACACTGAAGCTTTCTTT. Amino acids: CASSRQAGPQNTEAFF.

This clone occurred a few times. DNA of the CDR3: TGTGCCAGCAGCGCCGGACAGGCTCTCGATGGCTACACCTTC. Its translation: CASSAGQALDGYTF. The chain combines TRBV9 with TRBJ1-2; 7 positions match TRBD1. This CDR3 contains 14 residues. CDR1 is SGDLS and CDR2 is YYNGEE in the germline V gene. The V and J ends lost 3 bases and 6 bases, in that order; junction bases with no gene match: 8.

V and J are TRBV19 and TRBJ1-6; no firm D call. Germline CDR1 is LNHDA and CDR2 is SQIVND (reference sequence). The CDR3 is 13 residues long. Trimming took off 2 bases at V and 7 bases at J, with 6 bases between the two ends. CDR3 residues: CASSINGNSPLHF. The CDR3 nucleotides are TGTGCCAGTAGTATAAACGGGAATTCACCCCTCCACTTT.

J is TRBJ1-5 and V is TRBV19; 10 bases map to TRBD1. This CDR3 contains 14 residues. Germline values: CDR1 LNHDA, CDR2 SQIVND (reference sequence). Germline trimming cut 6 bases from V and 6 bases from J; bases unmatched to any gene: 5. The DNA for the CDR3 is TGTGCCAGTAGCATGACAGGGGGCGGTCAGCCCCAGCATTTT. Translation: CASSMTGGGQPQHF.

The chain uses TRBV9 and TRBJ1-1, with 9 bases lining up with TRBD1. In germline, CDR1 is SGDLS, CDR2 YYNGEE. This CDR3 comprises 17 residues. Trimming took 2 bases from V and 4 from J; bases not matched to a gene: 12. The CDR3 is CASSVRGTGTGFTEAFF. CDR3 bases: TGTGCCAGCAGCGTGAGGGGTACCGGGACAGGGTTCACTGAAGCTTTCTTT.

The chain joins TRBV7-2 to TRBJ2-3; D is undetermined. Between the trimmed V and J ends, which lost 5 bases and 4 bases, there was a span of 7 bases. The germline CDR1 and CDR2 sequences are SGHTA and FQGNSA. The CDR3 contains 12 residues. CDR3 in amino acids: CASSPASDTQYF. Here the CDR3 DNA reads TGTGCCAGCAGCCCTGCGTCAGATACGCAGTATTTT.

The V call is TRBV28, the J call TRBJ1-2; 9 bases match TRBD1. Unmatched junction bases numbered 6, after V lost 5 bases and J lost 5 bases. The CDR3 has 14 residues. Germline V gene sequence: CDR1 MDHEN, CDR2 SYDVKM. The CDR3 loop reads CASSPSQGAYGYTF. The CDR3 nucleotides are TGTGCCAGCAGTCCCTCACAGGGGGCATATGGCTACACCTTC.

The chain couples TRBV2 to TRBJ1-5; D remains ambiguous. The ends were cut back, 4 bases at V and 0 bases at J, with 7 bases in the middle. This CDR3 has 14 amino acids. Germline values: CDR1 SNHLY, CDR2 FYNNEI. This chain's CDR3 is CASSGPNSNQPQHF. CDR3 nucleotides: TGTGCCAGCAGTGGCCCGAATAGCAATCAGCCCCAGCATTTT.

This clone appeared once. CDR3 in amino acids: CASSGAGTGHTEQYF. CDR3 nucleotides: TGTGCCAGCAGCGGAGCCGGGACAGGCCATACCGAGCAGTACTTC. This chain links TRBV5-5 with TRBJ2-7, with 8 bases fitting TRBD1. CDR1 SGHKS and CDR2 YYEKEE come from the germline V gene (reference sequence). V lost 4 bases to trimming and J lost 6 bases; unmatched junction nucleotides: 12. The CDR3 consists of 15 residues.

The chain links TRBV10-3 to TRBJ1-2; 8 positions agree with TRBD1. In germline, CDR1 is ENHRY, CDR2 SYGVKD. The junction had 9 bases not matched to a gene; V was cut back by 3 bases and J by 0 bases. CDR3 length: 17 amino acids. The CDR3 bases are TGTGCCATCAGTGACCTGGGACAGGTGCCTGCTAACTATGGCTACACCTTC. This translates into CAISDLGQVPANYGYTF.

CDR3 in DNA: TGTGCCAGCAGCGTGGGTTGGGGCAGTAGTGGGGAGACCCAGTACTTC. Translating it yields CASSVGWGSSGETQYF. The rearrangement uses TRBV5-5 and TRBJ2-5; a weak D match, TRBD1 (5 bases). V lost 4 bases, J lost 5 bases, and 21 bases lay in between. The CDR3 is made up of 16 amino acids. Germline lookup yields CDR1 SGHKS and CDR2 YYEKEE (reference sequence).

The V call is TRBV6-6, the J call TRBJ2-3, with TRBD2 matching 13 bases. This CDR3 is 16 amino acids long. V lost 5 bases to trimming and J lost 2 bases; unmatched junction nucleotides: 4. Germline values: CDR1 MNHNY, CDR2 SVGAGI (reference sequence). DNA for the CDR3: TGTGCCAGCAGTCGACTAGCGGGGGGCAACACAGATACGCAGTATTTT. This sequence encodes CASSRLAGGNTDTQYF.

This rearrangement joins TRBV5-1 to TRBJ2-2, with 9 bases identical to TRBD1. The trim removed 4 bases at V and 4 bases at J, leaving 8 bases unmatched. The CDR3 contains 16 residues. Germline-derived CDR1 and CDR2 are SGHRS and YFSETQ. The CDR3 DNA follows: TGCGCCAGCAGCGGCGTACCGACAGGGGGCACCGGGGAGCTGTTTTTT. As protein: CASSGVPTGGTGELFF.

The table lists this clone with a count of one. The chain employs TRBV6-6 and TRBJ1-6; no reliable D call. The CDR3 is made up of 15 amino acids. In germline, CDR1 is MNHNY, CDR2 SVGAGI (reference sequence). V lost 0 bases and J lost 7, with 10 bases in between. CDR3 DNA: TGTGCCAGCAGTTACTCCTACGAACTAAATTCACCCCTCCACTTT. Its protein product is CASSYSYELNSPLHF.

This chain joins TRBV6-2 or TRBV6-3 and TRBJ1-1; 8 nucleotides line up with TRBD1. Per germline, CDR1 MNHEY and CDR2 SVGEGT. With V trimmed by 2 bases and J by 5 bases, 4 bases remained unmatched. The CDR3 is made up of 14 amino acids. This CDR3 reads CASSYGDRRTEAFF. In DNA form, the CDR3 reads TGTGCCAGCAGTTACGGGGACAGGAGGACTGAAGCTTTCTTT.

This clone appeared a few times. The chain couples TRBV4-1 to TRBJ1-6; D may be TRBD1 (6 bases). V dropped 10 bases and J dropped 4 bases, with 14 bases sitting between them. There are 14 residues in the CDR3. Germline CDR1 MGHRA, CDR2 YSYEKL. The CDR3: CAIGTPPYNSPLHF. CDR3 in DNA: TGCGCCATCGGGACACCTCCTTATAATTCACCCCTCCACTTT.

This chain connects TRBV3-1 (or the pseudogene TRBV3-2) to TRBJ2-5, with 11 bases fitting TRBD2. V dropped 0 bases and J dropped 7; count of bases not matched to a gene: 4. The CDR3 runs 15 residues. Germline-derived CDR1 and CDR2 are LGHDT and YNNKEL (reference sequence). The CDR3 region is CASSQEGLAERTQYF. Written as DNA, the CDR3 is TGTGCCAGCAGCCAAGAGGGACTAGCGGAGAGGACCCAGTACTTC.

V gene TRBV4-1 combines with J gene TRBJ2-1; 8 bases fit TRBD1. Germline CDR1 MGHRA, CDR2 YSYEKL. V gave up 1 base and J gave up 6 bases; unmatched junction bases: 5. This CDR3 spans 15 amino acids. CDR3 amino acids: CASSQGQGRFNEQFF. The CDR3 DNA reads as TGCGCCAGCAGCCAAGGACAGGGGCGATTCAATGAGCAGTTCTTC.

The chain recombines TRBV9 with TRBJ1-2, with unresolved D. Looked up from germline, CDR1 is SGDLS and CDR2 is YYNGEE. CDR3 length: 11 residues. V lost 4 bases and J 8 bases, leaving 9 bases between the germline ends. The CDR3 is CASSRVEGYTF. The CDR3 region has the DNA TGTGCCAGCAGCCGGGTGGAAGGCTACACCTTC.

The chain couples TRBV10-2 to TRBJ2-1; TRBD2 aligns across 11 bases. Germline V gene sequence: CDR1 WSHSY, CDR2 SAAADI. This CDR3 spans 16 amino acids. Germline trimming cut 6 bases from V and 3 bases from J; bases unmatched to any gene: 7. The CDR3 here is CASSEGLAGGYNEQFF. Written as DNA, the CDR3 is TGCGCCAGCAGCGAGGGGCTAGCGGGGGGCTACAATGAGCAGTTCTTC.

This clone was counted a single time. The chain recombines TRBV14 with TRBJ1-4; maybe TRBD1 (5 bases). This CDR3 is 12 amino acids long. Trimming cost V 3 bases and J 8 bases, with 7 bases left between them. CDR1 SGHDN and CDR2 FVKESK come from the germline V gene. The CDR3 region has the DNA TGTGCCAGCAGCCATGGGGGGGAAAAACTGTTTTTT. Protein: CASSHGGEKLFF. Based on the CDR3 plus reference TRBV14 and TRBJ1-4, the full variable domain is EAGVTQFPSHSVIEKGQTVTLRCDPISGHDNLYWYRRVMGKEIKFLLHFVKESKQDESGMPNNRFLAERTGGTYSTLKVQPAELEDSGVYFCASSHGGEKLFFGSGTQLSVL.

V and J are TRBV5-1 and TRBJ2-7; TRBD1 is a possible D gene (6 bases). Germline V lookup: CDR1 SGHRS, CDR2 YFSETQ. This CDR3 is 17 amino acids long. The ends were cut back, 0 bases at V and 4 bases at J, with 20 bases in the middle. The CDR3 DNA reads as TGCGCCAGCAGCTTGGCCGAATGGGGGCTGATGGGGTACGAGCAGTACTTC. The encoded protein is CASSLAEWGLMGYEQYF. Drawing the rest from reference TRBV5-1 and TRBJ2-7, the complete variable domain is KAGVTQTPRYLIKTRGQQVTLSCSPISGHRSVSWYQQTPGQGLQFLFEYFSETQRNKGNFPGRFSGRQFSNSRSEMNVSTLELGDSALYLCASSLAEWGLMGYEQYFGPGTRLTVT.

The chain recombines TRBV28 with TRBJ1-4, with no clear D. There are 14 residues in the CDR3. Germline lookup yields CDR1 MDHEN and CDR2 SYDVKM. The V end lost 1 base, the J end lost 7 bases, and 10 bases lay between the germline ends. CDR3 amino acids: CASSLLVQFEKLFF. The CDR3 nucleotides are TGTGCCAGCAGTTTATTAGTACAGTTTGAAAAACTGTTTTTT.

In its sample, this clone was seen a few times. In nucleotides, the CDR3 is TGTGCCAGCTCACCACTCGTCAGGGCTAGCATTTCCAATTCACCCCTCCACTTT. It specifies CASSPLVRASISNSPLHF. The rearrangement uses TRBV18 and TRBJ1-6, with D tentatively TRBD1 (5 bases). Germline V CDR1 and CDR2: KGHSH, LQKENI. The CDR3 spans 18 residues. Deletions cut 1 base from V and 7 bases from J, with 20 bases between.